Below, 28 T cell receptor beta chains from the same sample are listed, as sequenced in a study of blood T cell repertoires in COVID-19. Assay: immunoSEQ multiplex PCR; the TCRdb copy retains only in-frame clones and omits some. The sample holds some 41,000 clones, 70% to 90% seen once. Sequenced: peripheral blood. The receptors stem from a man aged 65-85 years with active COVID-19.

The chain couples TRBV7-2 to TRBJ1-2; 9 bases fit TRBD1. This CDR3 has 16 amino acids. The V gene end was trimmed by 2 bases and the J gene end by 6 bases; junction bases not matched to a gene: 10. CDR1 is SGHTA and CDR2 is FQGNSA in the germline V gene. CDR3 nucleotides: TGTGCCAGCAGCTTATTTAGTACGGGGACAGGGAATGGCTACACCTTC. Protein: CASSLFSTGTGNGYTF. Complete variable domain (other parts from reference TRBV7-2 and TRBJ1-2): GAGVSQSPSNKVTEKGKDVELRCDPISGHTALYWYRQSLGQGLEFLIYFQGNSAPDKSGLPSDRFSAERTGGSVSTLTIQRTQQEDSAVYLCASSLFSTGTGNGYTFGSGTRLTVV.

The V and J genes are TRBV7-8 and TRBJ1-4; D perhaps matches TRBD1 (5 bases). Trimming pared 4 bases from V and 4 bases from J, leaving 13 bases between. The V gene's germline CDR1 is SGHVS and CDR2 FQNEAQ. The CDR3 loop spans 15 amino acids. CDR3: CASSSGRQLNEKLFF. For the CDR3, the DNA is TGTGCCAGCAGCTCCGGAAGACAGCTTAATGAAAAACTGTTTTTT.

The rearrangement links TRBV18 to TRBJ2-5; a possible D gene is TRBD2 (5 bases). This CDR3 contains 13 residues. Trimming took off 2 bases at V and 7 bases at J, with 11 bases between the two ends. Looked up from germline, CDR1 is KGHSH and CDR2 is LQKENI. The CDR3 region is CASSPSGEGTQYF. The CDR3 coding sequence is TGTGCCAGCTCACCATCGGGCGAGGGGACCCAGTACTTC.

This clone was picked up one time. CDR3 coding DNA: TGTGCCAGCAGCTTTTTGGCGGCGGGCAATGAGCAGTTCTTC. It yields the protein CASSFLAAGNEQFF. The chain uses TRBV7-3 and TRBJ2-1; possibly TRBD2 for D (5 bases). The CDR3 covers 14 residues. Deletions cut 3 bases from V and 6 bases from J, with 12 bases between. Germline loops: CDR1 SGHTA, CDR2 FQGTGA.

Here the CDR3 DNA reads TGTGCCAGCAGTTCTGGACTAGCGGGGGGGCGGAATGAGCAGTTCTTC. This gives the protein CASSSGLAGGRNEQFF. This sequence joins TRBV5-4 and TRBJ2-1, with 15 positions matching TRBD2. Germline V gene sequence: CDR1 SGHNT, CDR2 YYREEE (reference sequence). CDR3 length equals 16 residues. The junction had 7 bases not matched to a gene; V was cut back by 5 bases and J by 7 bases.

This chain joins TRBV4-2 and TRBJ2-3; 13 bases map to TRBD2. The CDR3 extends over 18 amino acids. Germline assignment: CDR1 LGHNA and CDR2 YNFKEQ. Trimming cost V 2 bases and J 8 bases; bases outside gene matches: 13. CDR3 residues: CASSQWGTSGGARGTQYF. For the CDR3, the DNA is TGTGCCAGCAGCCAATGGGGTACTAGCGGGGGGGCCAGGGGTACGCAGTATTTT.

The chain combines TRBV7-2 with TRBJ1-5; perhaps TRBD1 as D (5 bases). This CDR3 has 15 amino acids. V dropped 1 base and J dropped 2 bases, with 9 bases sitting between them. The V gene's germline CDR1 is SGHTA and CDR2 FQGNSA. In nucleotides, the CDR3 is TGTGCCAGCAGCTTAGATCCGGGGGGCAATCAGCCCCAGCATTTT. Its protein product is CASSLDPGGNQPQHF.

The chain links TRBV7-3 to TRBJ2-5; the match to TRBD2 covers 12 bases. The CDR3 sequence is 17 residues long. V lost 5 bases, J lost 7 bases, and 14 bases stayed unmatched. CDR1 is SGHTA and CDR2 is FQGTGA in the germline V gene. Written as DNA, the CDR3 is TGTGCCAGCAGCCCTAAGACTAGCGGGGGCCCTCCTGGGACCCAGTACTTC. Encoded protein: CASSPKTSGGPPGTQYF.

The rearrangement joins TRBV2 to TRBJ1-5; the D gene is possibly TRBD1 (5 bases). V was cut by 3 bases and J by 3 bases, with 12 bases left in between. The CDR3 extends over 15 amino acids. From germline, CDR1 is SNHLY and CDR2 FYNNEI. CDR3 in amino acids: CASSDGGEYNQPQHF. CDR3 in DNA: TGTGCCAGCAGTGATGGAGGGGAGTACAATCAGCCCCAGCATTTT.

The gene calls are TRBV19 and TRBJ2-2; D is undetermined. The CDR3 extends over 17 amino acids. Trimming removed 3 bases at V and 6 bases at J, with 20 bases between. CDR1 LNHDA and CDR2 SQIVND come from the germline V gene (reference sequence). CDR3: CASSIKSPMAQSGELFF. The DNA for the CDR3 is TGTGCCAGTAGTATCAAATCCCCAATGGCCCAATCCGGGGAGCTGTTTTTT.

The V call is TRBV7-6, the J call TRBJ2-5, with D uncertain. Per the germline V gene, CDR1 is SGHVS and CDR2 is FNYEAQ. The CDR3 sequence is 11 residues long. Trimming cost V 8 bases and J 4 bases, with 8 bases left between them. The CDR3: CASQNRETQYF. For the CDR3, the DNA is TGTGCCAGCCAGAACCGAGAGACCCAGTACTTC.

Note on this clone: Other nucleotide sequences from this sample produce the same CDR3. The CDR3: CASSLGQNNEKLFF. DNA of the CDR3: TGTGCCAGCAGCCTGGGACAGAATAATGAAAAACTGTTTTTT. V and J are TRBV7-2 and TRBJ1-4; 7 bases map to TRBD1. The germline gives CDR1 SGHTA, CDR2 FQGNSA. Trimming at V came to 5 bases and at J to 4 bases, leaving 4 bases not matched to a gene. The CDR3 is 14 residues long.

The V and J genes are TRBV10-2 and TRBJ2-3; TRBD2 matches 10 bases. J lost 2 bases, V lost 6 bases, and 8 bases had no gene match. The germline CDR1 and CDR2 sequences are WSHSY and SAAADI. This CDR3 region has 16 residues. The CDR3 loop reads CASRPTSGAFTDTQYF. CDR3 nucleotide sequence: TGCGCCAGCAGACCTACTAGCGGGGCCTTCACAGATACGCAGTATTTT.

The rearrangement links TRBV27 to TRBJ2-3; the match to TRBD1 covers 10 bases. V trimming: 4 bases; J trimming: 4 bases; junction bases outside the gene matches: 5. Per the germline V gene, CDR1 is MNHEY and CDR2 is SMNVEV (reference sequence). This CDR3 comprises 15 residues. This chain's CDR3 is CASSYSGTGADTQYF. The CDR3 DNA follows: TGTGCCAGCAGTTACTCCGGGACAGGGGCAGATACGCAGTATTTT.

CDR3 in amino acids: CASSGRDTASADTQYF. DNA of the CDR3: TGTGCCAGCAGCGGCCGGGACACCGCGTCAGCAGATACGCAGTATTTT. This chain connects TRBV7-2 to TRBJ2-3, with D maybe TRBD1 (6 bases). This CDR3 contains 16 residues. Germline CDR1 reads SGHTA; CDR2 reads FQGNSA. V lost 5 bases and J lost 4, with 19 bases in between.

The CDR3 region has the DNA TGTGCCAGCAGTAACGACAGGACAGATACGCAGTATTTT. It codes for CASSNDRTDTQYF. The V and J genes are TRBV27 and TRBJ2-3; D might be TRBD1 (6 bases). The CDR3 spans 13 residues. The V and J ends lost 5 bases and 3 bases respectively, with 9 bases between them. Germline V gene lookup returns CDR1 MNHEY and CDR2 SMNVEV (reference sequence).

This CDR3 is CASRTTIGEQFF. For the CDR3, the DNA is TGTGCCAGCAGGACGACTATTGGTGAGCAGTTCTTC. The chain is built from TRBV28 and TRBJ2-1; D possibly corresponds to TRBD2 (5 bases). CDR1 and CDR2 (germline): MDHEN, SYDVKM. Trimming removed 6 bases from V and 9 bases from J, with 12 bases in between. The CDR3 is 12 residues long.

The chain employs TRBV6-2 or TRBV6-3 and TRBJ2-1; TRBD2 is a possible D gene (5 bases). The germline V gene encodes CDR1 MNHEY and CDR2 SVGEGT. The V end was cut by 0 bases, the J end by 8 bases, with 14 bases between. This CDR3 is 15 amino acids long. CDR3 coding DNA: TGTGCCAGCAGTTACTCTGCCCGGGATGGGTATGAGCAGTTCTTC. Translation: CASSYSARDGYEQFF.

The V gene is TRBV6-5, the J gene TRBJ2-5; 11 positions agree with TRBD2. The V segment lost 6 bases and the J segment 2 bases; nucleotides outside the gene matches: 5. The germline V gene has CDR1 MNHEY and CDR2 SVGAGI. CDR3 length: 15 amino acids. Written as DNA, the CDR3 is TGTGCCAGCAGCTCGCTAGCGGGGGGACAAGAGACCCAGTACTTC. Translated: CASSSLAGGQETQYF.

The J gene is TRBJ1-1, the V gene TRBV2; tentative D call: TRBD1 (5 bases). Germline V CDR1 and CDR2: SNHLY, FYNNEI. The CDR3 is made up of 13 amino acids. V was shortened by 6 bases and J by 9 bases, with 17 bases between the two germline ends. In nucleotides, the CDR3 is TGTGCCAGCAGCCCCGGACAAGGGAAGAAAGCTTTCTTT. This sequence encodes CASSPGQGKKAFF.

The chain couples TRBV10-3 to TRBJ2-3, with 8 bases matching TRBD2. V shed 3 bases, J shed 0 bases, and the junction held 2 bases outside the gene matches. Germline CDR1 ENHRY, CDR2 SYGVKD. CDR3 length: 15 residues. CDR3 nucleotides: TGTGCCATCAGTGAAGCGGGGGCTAGCACAGATACGCAGTATTTT. Protein: CAISEAGASTDTQYF.

V and J are TRBV19 and TRBJ1-6; 7 bases fit TRBD1. With V trimmed by 3 bases and J by 8 bases, 7 bases remained unmatched. The CDR3 has 15 residues. CDR1 and CDR2 from the germline V gene are LNHDA and SQIVND (reference sequence). CDR3 in amino acids: CASSISRQGDSPLHF. CDR3 nucleotide sequence: TGTGCCAGTAGTATTAGTCGGCAGGGGGATTCACCCCTCCACTTT.

The gene calls are TRBV5-1 and TRBJ2-4; 7 bases agree with TRBD2. Germline V gives CDR1 SGHRS, CDR2 YFSETQ. V gave up 0 bases and J gave up 8 bases; unmatched junction bases: 8. The CDR3 is 15 residues long. CDR3: CASSLALGRDDIQYF. CDR3 nucleotides: TGCGCCAGCAGCTTGGCCTTGGGGAGGGATGACATTCAGTACTTC.

This chain links TRBV5-1 with TRBJ1-1; possible D gene TRBD1, 6 bases. The CDR3 has 15 residues. V was cut by 4 bases and J by 6 bases, with 19 bases left in between. CDR1 and CDR2 from the germline V gene are SGHRS and YFSETQ. CDR3 loop: CASSDARRGDAEAFF. The CDR3 coding sequence is TGCGCCAGCAGCGATGCCCGCAGGGGAGATGCTGAAGCTTTCTTT. The full variable domain, with the rest looked up from reference TRBV5-1 and TRBJ1-1, is KAGVTQTPRYLIKTRGQQVTLSCSPISGHRSVSWYQQTPGQGLQFLFEYFSETQRNKGNFPGRFSGRQFSNSRSEMNVSTLELGDSALYLCASSDARRGDAEAFFGQGTRLTVV.

The chain employs TRBV6-1 and TRBJ1-1, with a possible D match to TRBD1 (5 bases). This CDR3 spans 14 amino acids. Germline V gene sequence: CDR1 MNHNS, CDR2 SASEGT. V gave up 2 bases and J gave up 6 bases, with 13 bases separating them. The CDR3 here is CASSEWGPGAEAFF. CDR3 DNA: TGTGCCAGCAGTGAATGGGGTCCGGGGGCTGAAGCTTTCTTT.

This chain connects TRBV12-3 or TRBV12-4 to TRBJ1-2, with a tentative D call TRBD1 (6 bases). The CDR3 loop spans 13 amino acids. V was pared by 5 bases and J by 4 bases, with 11 bases between. CDR3 in amino acids: CASSVPDSYGYTF. CDR3 DNA sequence: TGTGCCAGCAGTGTTCCGGACAGCTATGGCTACACCTTC.

This chain links TRBV10-3 with TRBJ2-3; 7 positions match TRBD2. This CDR3 comprises 14 residues. Germline CDR1 is ENHRY and CDR2 is SYGVKD. With 8 bases clipped from V and 3 bases from J, the junction kept 8 bases outside the gene matches. The CDR3 DNA sequence: TGTGCCATCTGGCGGGGGTTCGGGACAGATACGCAGTATTTT. Amino acid sequence: CAIWRGFGTDTQYF.

J is TRBJ2-3 and V is TRBV28, with 13 bases fitting TRBD2. This CDR3 is 22 amino acids long. The V segment lost 6 bases and the J segment 3 bases; nucleotides outside the gene matches: 24. Germline V gives CDR1 MDHEN, CDR2 SYDVKM. CDR3 loop: CASRNMWALGTSGVKPTDTQYF. CDR3 bases: TGTGCCAGCAGAAATATGTGGGCCCTGGGGACTAGCGGGGTCAAACCTACAGATACGCAGTATTTT.